This T cell receptor (beta chain) is drawn from a study of blood T cell repertoires in COVID-19. V was pared by 3 bases and J by 4 bases, with 4 bases of the junction left unmatched. From germline, CDR1 is SGDLS and CDR2 YYNGEE. This CDR3 is 15 amino acids long. The data were produced by immunoSEQ multiplex PCR, yet TCRdb's version contains in-frame clones alone and is incomplete. The sample lists fewer than 250,000 clones, roughly four fifths occurring once. The sample taken for sequencing was peripheral blood. The clonotype originates from a woman between 50 and 59 years old with active or convalescent COVID-19. The chain employs TRBV9 and TRBJ1-1; 12 nucleotides line up with TRBD1. This chain's CDR3 is CASSGRDRGPTEAFF. The CDR3 nucleotides are TGTGCCAGCAGCGGTAGGGACAGGGGGCCCACTGAAGCTTTCTTT.